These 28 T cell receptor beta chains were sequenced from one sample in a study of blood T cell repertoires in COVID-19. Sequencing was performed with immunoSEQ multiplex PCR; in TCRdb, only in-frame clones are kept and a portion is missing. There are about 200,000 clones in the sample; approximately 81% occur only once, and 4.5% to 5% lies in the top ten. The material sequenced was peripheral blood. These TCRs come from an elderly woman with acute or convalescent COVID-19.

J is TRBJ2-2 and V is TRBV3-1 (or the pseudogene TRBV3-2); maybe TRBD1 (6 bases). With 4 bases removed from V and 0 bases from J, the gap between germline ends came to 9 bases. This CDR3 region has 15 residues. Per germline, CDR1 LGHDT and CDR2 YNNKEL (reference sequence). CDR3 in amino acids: CASSLWDTNTGELFF. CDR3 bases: TGTGCCAGCAGCCTCTGGGACACGAACACCGGGGAGCTGTTTTTT.

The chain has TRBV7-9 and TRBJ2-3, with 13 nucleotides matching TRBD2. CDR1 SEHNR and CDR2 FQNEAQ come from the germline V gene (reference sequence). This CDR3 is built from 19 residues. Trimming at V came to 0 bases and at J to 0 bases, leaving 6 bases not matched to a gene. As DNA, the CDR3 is TGTGCCAGCAGCTTAGCGTTACTAGCGGGAGGGCTAAGCACAGATACGCAGTATTTT. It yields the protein CASSLALLAGGLSTDTQYF.

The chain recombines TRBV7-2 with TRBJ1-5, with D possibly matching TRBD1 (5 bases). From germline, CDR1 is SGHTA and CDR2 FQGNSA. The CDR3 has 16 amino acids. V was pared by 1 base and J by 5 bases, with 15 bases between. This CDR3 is CASSLVGARGDQPQHF. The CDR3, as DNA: TGTGCCAGCAGCTTAGTAGGGGCCCGAGGAGATCAGCCCCAGCATTTT.

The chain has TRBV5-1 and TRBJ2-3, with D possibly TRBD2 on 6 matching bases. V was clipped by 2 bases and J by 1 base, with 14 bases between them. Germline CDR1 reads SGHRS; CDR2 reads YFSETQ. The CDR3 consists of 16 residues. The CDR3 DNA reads TGCGCCAGCAGCTTATTTGCGGGATCGGGCACAGATACGCAGTATTTT. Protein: CASSLFAGSGTDTQYF. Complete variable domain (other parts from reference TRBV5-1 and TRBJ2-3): KAGVTQTPRYLIKTRGQQVTLSCSPISGHRSVSWYQQTPGQGLQFLFEYFSETQRNKGNFPGRFSGRQFSNSRSEMNVSTLELGDSALYLCASSLFAGSGTDTQYFGPGTRLTVL.

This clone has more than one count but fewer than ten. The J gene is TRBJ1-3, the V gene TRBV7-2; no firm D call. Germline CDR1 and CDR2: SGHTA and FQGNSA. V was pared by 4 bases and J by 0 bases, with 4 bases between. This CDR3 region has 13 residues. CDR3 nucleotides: TGTGCCAGCAGCTCTCTCTCTGGAAACACCATATATTTT. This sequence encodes CASSSLSGNTIYF. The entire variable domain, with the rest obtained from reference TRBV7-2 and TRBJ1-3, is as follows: GAGVSQSPSNKVTEKGKDVELRCDPISGHTALYWYRQSLGQGLEFLIYFQGNSAPDKSGLPSDRFSAERTGGSVSTLTIQRTQQEDSAVYLCASSSLSGNTIYFGEGSWLTVV.

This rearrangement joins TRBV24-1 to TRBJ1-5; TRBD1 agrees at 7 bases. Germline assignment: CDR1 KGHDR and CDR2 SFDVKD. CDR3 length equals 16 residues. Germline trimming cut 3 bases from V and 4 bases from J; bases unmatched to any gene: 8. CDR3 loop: CATSDGRDRKNQPQHF. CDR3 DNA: TGTGCCACCAGTGATGGACGGGACAGAAAGAATCAGCCCCAGCATTTT.

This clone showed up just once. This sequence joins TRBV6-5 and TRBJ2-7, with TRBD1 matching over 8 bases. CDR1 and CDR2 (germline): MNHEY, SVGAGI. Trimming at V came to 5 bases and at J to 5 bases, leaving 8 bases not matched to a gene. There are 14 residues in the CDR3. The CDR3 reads CASSLGQGGDEQYF. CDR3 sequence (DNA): TGTGCCAGCAGTCTTGGACAGGGAGGAGACGAGCAGTACTTC.

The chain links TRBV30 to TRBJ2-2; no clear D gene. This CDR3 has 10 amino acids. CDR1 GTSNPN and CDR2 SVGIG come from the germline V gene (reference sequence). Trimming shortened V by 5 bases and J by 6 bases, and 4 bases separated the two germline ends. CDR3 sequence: CAWSAGELFF. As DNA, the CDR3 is TGTGCCTGGTCGGCCGGGGAGCTGTTTTTT.

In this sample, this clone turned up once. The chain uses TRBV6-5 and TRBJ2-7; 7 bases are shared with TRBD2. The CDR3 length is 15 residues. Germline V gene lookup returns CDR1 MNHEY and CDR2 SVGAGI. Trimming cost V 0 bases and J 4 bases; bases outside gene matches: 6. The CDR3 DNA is TGTGCCAGCAGTTACTCGAGCGGGGTCGGGTACGAGCAGTACTTC. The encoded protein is CASSYSSGVGYEQYF.

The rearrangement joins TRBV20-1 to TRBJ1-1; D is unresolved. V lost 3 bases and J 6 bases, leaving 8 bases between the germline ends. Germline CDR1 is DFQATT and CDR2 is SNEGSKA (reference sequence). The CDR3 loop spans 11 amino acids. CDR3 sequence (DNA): TGCAGTGCTAGGAGACTATCTGAAGCTTTCTTT. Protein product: CSARRLSEAFF.

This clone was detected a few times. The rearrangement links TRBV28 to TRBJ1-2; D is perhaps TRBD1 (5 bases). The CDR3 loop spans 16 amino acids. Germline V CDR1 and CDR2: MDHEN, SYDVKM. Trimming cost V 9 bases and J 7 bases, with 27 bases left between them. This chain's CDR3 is CARNVEGEFSSRGYTF. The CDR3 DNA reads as TGTGCCAGAAATGTGGAAGGGGAATTTTCGTCGCGTGGCTACACCTTC.

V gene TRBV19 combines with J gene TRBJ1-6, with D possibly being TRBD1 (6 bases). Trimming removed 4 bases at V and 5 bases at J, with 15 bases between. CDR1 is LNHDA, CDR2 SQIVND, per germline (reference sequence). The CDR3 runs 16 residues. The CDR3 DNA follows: TGTGCCAGTAGTAGGGGGCCGGGCGTCGATAATTCACCCCTCCACTTT. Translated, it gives CASSRGPGVDNSPLHF.

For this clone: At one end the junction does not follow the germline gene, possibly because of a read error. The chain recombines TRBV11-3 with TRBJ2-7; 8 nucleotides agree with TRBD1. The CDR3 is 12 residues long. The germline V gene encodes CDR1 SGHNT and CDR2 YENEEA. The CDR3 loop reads CASSLGTGTVHF. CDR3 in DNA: TGTGCCAGCAGCTTGGGGACAGGAACGGTCCACTTC.

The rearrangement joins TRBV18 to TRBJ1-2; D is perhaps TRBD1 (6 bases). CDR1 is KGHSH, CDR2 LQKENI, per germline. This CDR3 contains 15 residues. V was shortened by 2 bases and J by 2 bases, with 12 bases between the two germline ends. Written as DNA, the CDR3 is TGTGCCAGCTCACCAGAGGACAGACTGAACTATGGCTACACCTTC. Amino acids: CASSPEDRLNYGYTF.

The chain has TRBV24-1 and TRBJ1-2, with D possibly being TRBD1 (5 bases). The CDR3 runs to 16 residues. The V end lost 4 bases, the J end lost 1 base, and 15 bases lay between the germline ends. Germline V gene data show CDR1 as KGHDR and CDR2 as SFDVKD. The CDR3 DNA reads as TGTGCCACCAGTGACTCGGGACGGGGGATTAACTATGGCTACACCTTC. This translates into CATSDSGRGINYGYTF.

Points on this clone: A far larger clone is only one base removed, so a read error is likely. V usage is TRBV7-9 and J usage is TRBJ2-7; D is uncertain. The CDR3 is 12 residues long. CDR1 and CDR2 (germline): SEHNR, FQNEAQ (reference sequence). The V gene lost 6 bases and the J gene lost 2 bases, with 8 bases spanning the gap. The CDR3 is CASSLDPYEQYF. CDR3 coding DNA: TGTGCCAGCAGTCTAGATCCCTACGAGCAGTACTTC.

Written as DNA, the CDR3 is TGTGCCAGCAGCCGAGACCTGCTCGGGGTCGGGGGTTCACCCCTCCACTTT. Its protein is CASSRDLLGVGGSPLHF. The chain couples TRBV9 to TRBJ1-6, with D maybe TRBD1 (5 bases). Germline assignment: CDR1 SGDLS and CDR2 YYNGEE. This CDR3 spans 17 amino acids. Trimming cost V 4 bases and J 9 bases, with 23 bases left between them.

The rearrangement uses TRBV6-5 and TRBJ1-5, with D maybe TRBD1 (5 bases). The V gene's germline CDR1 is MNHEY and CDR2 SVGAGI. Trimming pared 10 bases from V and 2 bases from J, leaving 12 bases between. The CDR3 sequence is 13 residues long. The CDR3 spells CATSGGGNQPQHF. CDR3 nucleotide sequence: TGTGCCACAAGCGGGGGAGGCAATCAGCCCCAGCATTTT.

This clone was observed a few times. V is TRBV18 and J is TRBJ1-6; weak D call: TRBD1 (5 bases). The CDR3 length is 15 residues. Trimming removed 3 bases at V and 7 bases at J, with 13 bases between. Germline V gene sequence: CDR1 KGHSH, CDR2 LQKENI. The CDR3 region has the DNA TGTGCCAGCTCACCGGCGGGACGGGCAAATTCACCCCTCCACTTT. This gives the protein CASSPAGRANSPLHF.

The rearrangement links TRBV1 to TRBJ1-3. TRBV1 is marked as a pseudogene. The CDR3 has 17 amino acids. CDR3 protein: CTSSHTQFWSEGNTIYF. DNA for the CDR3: TGCACCAGCAGCCATACCCAGTTCTGGTCGGAGGGAAACACCATATATTTT.

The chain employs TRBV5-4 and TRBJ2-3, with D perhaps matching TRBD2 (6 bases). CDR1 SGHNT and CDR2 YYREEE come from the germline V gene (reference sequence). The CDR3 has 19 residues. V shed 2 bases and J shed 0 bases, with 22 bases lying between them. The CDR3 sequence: CASSFFFAEGRTSTDTQYF. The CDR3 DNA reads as TGTGCCAGCAGCTTCTTTTTTGCGGAAGGGAGGACTAGCACAGATACGCAGTATTTT.

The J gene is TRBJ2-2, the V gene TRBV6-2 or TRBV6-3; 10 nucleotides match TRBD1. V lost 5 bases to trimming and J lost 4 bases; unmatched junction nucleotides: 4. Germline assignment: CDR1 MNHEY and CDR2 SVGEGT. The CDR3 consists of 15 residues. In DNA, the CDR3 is TGTGCCAGCAGTCGACAGGGGGCGGCCACCGGGGAGCTGTTTTTT. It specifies CASSRQGAATGELFF.

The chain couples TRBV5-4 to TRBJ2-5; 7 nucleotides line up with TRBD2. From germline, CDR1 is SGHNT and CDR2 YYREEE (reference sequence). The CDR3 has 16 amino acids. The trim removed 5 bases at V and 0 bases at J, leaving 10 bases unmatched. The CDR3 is CASRAGGRKYQETQYF. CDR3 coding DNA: TGTGCCAGCAGAGCCGGGGGGAGAAAGTACCAAGAGACCCAGTACTTC.

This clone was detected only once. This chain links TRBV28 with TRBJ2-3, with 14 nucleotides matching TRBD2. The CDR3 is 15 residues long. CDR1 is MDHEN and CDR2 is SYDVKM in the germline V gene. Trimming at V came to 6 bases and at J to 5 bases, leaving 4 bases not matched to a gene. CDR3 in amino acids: CASRTSGRALDTQYF. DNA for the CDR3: TGTGCCAGCAGGACTAGCGGGAGGGCCCTAGATACGCAGTATTTT.

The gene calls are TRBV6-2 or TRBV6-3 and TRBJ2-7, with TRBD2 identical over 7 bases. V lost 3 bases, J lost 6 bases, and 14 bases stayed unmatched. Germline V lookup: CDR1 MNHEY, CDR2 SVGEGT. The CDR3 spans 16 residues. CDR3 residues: CASSYPTSATVFEQYF. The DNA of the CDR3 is TGTGCCAGCAGTTATCCAACTAGCGCGACCGTCTTCGAGCAGTACTTC.

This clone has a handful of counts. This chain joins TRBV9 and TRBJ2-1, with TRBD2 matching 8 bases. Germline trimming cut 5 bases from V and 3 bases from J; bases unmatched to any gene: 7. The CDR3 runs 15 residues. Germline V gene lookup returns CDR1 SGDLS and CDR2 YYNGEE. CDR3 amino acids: CASRPPGGGYNEQFF. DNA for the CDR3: TGTGCCAGCAGGCCACCGGGGGGGGGCTACAATGAGCAGTTCTTC.

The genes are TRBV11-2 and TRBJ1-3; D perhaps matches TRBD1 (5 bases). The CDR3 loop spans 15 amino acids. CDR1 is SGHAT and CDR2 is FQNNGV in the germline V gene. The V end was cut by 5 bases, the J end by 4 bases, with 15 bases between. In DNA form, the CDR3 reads TGTGCCAGCAGCCCTCAAGGCGGGGCCGGAAACACCATATATTTT. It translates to CASSPQGGAGNTIYF.

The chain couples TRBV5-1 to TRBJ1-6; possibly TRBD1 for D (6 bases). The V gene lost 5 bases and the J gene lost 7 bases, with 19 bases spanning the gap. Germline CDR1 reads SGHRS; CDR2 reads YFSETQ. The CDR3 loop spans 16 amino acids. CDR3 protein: CASRTSFGQTNSPLHF. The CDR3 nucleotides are TGCGCCAGCAGGACCAGTTTTGGACAGACGAATTCACCCCTCCACTTT.